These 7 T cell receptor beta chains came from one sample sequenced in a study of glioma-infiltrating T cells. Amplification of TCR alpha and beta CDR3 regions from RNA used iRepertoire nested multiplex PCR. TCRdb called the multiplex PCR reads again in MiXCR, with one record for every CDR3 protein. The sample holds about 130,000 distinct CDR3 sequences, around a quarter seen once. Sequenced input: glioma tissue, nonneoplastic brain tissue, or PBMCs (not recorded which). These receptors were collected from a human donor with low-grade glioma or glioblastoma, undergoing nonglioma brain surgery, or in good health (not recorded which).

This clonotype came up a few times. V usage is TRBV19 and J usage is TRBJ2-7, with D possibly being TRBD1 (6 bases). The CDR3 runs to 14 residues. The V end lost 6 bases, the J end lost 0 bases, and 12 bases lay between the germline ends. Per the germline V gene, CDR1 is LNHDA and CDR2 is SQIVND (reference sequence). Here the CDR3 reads CASSQGPHSYEQYV. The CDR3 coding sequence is TGTGCCAGTAGCCAGGGGCCTCACTCCTACGAGCAGTACGTC.

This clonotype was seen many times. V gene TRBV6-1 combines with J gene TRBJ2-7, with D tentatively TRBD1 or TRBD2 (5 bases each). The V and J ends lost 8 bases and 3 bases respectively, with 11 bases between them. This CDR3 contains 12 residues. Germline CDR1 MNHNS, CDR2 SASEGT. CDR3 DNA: TGTGCCAGCTGGGACGGTCTCTACGAGCAGTACGTC. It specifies CASWDGLYEQYV.

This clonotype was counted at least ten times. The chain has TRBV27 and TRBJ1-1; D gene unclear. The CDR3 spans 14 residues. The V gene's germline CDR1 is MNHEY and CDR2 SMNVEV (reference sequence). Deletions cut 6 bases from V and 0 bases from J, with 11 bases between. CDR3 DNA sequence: TGTGCCAGCAGCCTCGGCACGGTGAACACTGAAGCTTTCTTT. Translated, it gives CASSLGTVNTEAFF.

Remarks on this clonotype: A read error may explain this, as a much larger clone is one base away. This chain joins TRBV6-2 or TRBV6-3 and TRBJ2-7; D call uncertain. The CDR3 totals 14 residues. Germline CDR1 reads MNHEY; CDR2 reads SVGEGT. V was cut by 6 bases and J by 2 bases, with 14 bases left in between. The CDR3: CASRVRHITYEQYV. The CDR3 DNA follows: TGTGCCAGCAGGGTCCGACACATCACCTACGAGCAGTACGTC.

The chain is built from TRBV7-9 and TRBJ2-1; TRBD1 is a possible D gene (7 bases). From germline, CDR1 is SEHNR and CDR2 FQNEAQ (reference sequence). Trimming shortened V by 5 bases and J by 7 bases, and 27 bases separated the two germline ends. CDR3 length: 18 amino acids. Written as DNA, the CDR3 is TGTGCCAGCAGCCCCCTGGGCGGGACAGAACCACCTAAGAATGAGCAGTTCTTC. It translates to CASSPLGGTEPPKNEQFF.

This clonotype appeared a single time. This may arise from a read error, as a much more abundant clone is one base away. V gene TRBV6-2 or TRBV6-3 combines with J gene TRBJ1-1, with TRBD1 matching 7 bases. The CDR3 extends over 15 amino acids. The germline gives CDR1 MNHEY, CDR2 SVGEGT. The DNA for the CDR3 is TGTGCCAGCAGTTACAGAGGCACAGGGGCAGATGAAGGTTTCTTT. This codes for CASSYRGTGADEGFF.

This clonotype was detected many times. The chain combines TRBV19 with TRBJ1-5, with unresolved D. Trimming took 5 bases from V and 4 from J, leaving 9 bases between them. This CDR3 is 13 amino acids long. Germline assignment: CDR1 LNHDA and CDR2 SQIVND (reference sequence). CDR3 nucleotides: TGTGCCAGTAGTCTCACCTCTAATCAGCCCCAGCATTTT. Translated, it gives CASSLTSNQPQHF.